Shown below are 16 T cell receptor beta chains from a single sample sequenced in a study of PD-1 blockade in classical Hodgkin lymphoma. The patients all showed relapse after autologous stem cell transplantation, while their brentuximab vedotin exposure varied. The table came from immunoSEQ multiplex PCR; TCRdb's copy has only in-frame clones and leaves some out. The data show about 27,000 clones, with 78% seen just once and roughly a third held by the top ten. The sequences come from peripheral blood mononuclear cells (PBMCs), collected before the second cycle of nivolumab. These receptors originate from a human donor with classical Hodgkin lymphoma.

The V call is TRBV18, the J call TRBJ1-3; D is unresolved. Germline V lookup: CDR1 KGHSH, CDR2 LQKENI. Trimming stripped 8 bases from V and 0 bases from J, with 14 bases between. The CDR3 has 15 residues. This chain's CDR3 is CASKTTLSSGNTIYF. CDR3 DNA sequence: TGTGCCAGCAAGACCACTCTGAGCTCTGGAAACACCATATATTTT.

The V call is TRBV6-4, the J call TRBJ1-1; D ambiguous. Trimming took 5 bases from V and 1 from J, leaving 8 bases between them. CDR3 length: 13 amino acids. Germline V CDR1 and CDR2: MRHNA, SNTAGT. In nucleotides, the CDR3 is TGTGCCAGCAGTCCCCGTCCGAACACTGAAGCTTTCTTT. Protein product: CASSPRPNTEAFF.

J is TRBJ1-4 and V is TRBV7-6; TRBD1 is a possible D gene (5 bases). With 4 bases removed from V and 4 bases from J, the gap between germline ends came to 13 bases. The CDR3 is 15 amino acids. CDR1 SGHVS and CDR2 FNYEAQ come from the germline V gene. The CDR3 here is CASSSNGGGNEKLFF. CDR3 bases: TGTGCCAGCAGCTCCAACGGGGGGGGTAATGAAAAACTGTTTTTT. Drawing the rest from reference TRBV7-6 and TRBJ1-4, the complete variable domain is GAGVSQSPRYKVTKRGQDVALRCDPISGHVSLYWYRQALGQGPEFLTYFNYEAQQDKSGLPNDRFSAERPEGSISTLTIQRTEQRDSAMYRCASSSNGGGNEKLFFGSGTQLSVL.

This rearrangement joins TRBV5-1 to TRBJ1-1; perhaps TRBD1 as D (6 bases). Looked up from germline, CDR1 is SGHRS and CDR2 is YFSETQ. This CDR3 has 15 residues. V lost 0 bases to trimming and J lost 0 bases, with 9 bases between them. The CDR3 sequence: CASSLEGVMNTEAFF. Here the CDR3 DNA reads TGCGCCAGCAGCTTGGAGGGGGTCATGAACACTGAAGCTTTCTTT.

CDR3: CASSIDIPYSGANVLTF. CDR3 coding DNA: TGTGCCAGCAGTATTGACATTCCTTACTCTGGGGCCAACGTCCTGACTTTC. The chain couples TRBV27 to TRBJ2-6; D remains unclear. Trimming took off 5 bases at V and 0 bases at J, with 14 bases between the two ends. Germline V gene sequence: CDR1 MNHEY, CDR2 SMNVEV (reference sequence). The CDR3 spans 17 residues.

The CDR3 loop is CASSFGYTDTQYF. The CDR3 region has the DNA TGTGCCAGCAGCTTCGGCTACACAGATACGCAGTATTTT. The genes are TRBV7-8 and TRBJ2-3; D is ambiguous. This CDR3 spans 13 amino acids. Trimming cost V 3 bases and J 2 bases, with 6 bases left between them. Germline CDR1 and CDR2: SGHVS and FQNEAQ.

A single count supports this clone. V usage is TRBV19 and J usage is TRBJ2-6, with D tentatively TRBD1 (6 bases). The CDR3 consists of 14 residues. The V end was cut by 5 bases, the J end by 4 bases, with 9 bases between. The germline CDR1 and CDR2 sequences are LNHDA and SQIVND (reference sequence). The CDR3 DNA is TGTGCCAGTAGTCCAGGGGCAGGGGCCAACGTCCTGACTTTC. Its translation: CASSPGAGANVLTF.

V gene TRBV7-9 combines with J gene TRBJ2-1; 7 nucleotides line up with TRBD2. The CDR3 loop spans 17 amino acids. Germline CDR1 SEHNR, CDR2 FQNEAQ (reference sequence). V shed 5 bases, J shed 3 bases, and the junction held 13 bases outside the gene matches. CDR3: CASSRAGPAGNYNEQFF. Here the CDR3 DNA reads TGTGCCAGCAGCCGAGCTGGTCCAGCGGGGAACTACAATGAGCAGTTCTTC.

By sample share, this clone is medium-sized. The CDR3 loop is CASSSQGGQPQHF. DNA for the CDR3: TGTGCCAGCAGCTCACAGGGAGGTCAGCCCCAGCATTTT. The chain links TRBV7-2 to TRBJ1-5; TRBD1 might be the D (6 bases). This CDR3 is 13 amino acids long. Trimming shortened V by 4 bases and J by 6 bases, and 10 bases separated the two germline ends. Germline V gene sequence: CDR1 SGHTA, CDR2 FQGNSA.

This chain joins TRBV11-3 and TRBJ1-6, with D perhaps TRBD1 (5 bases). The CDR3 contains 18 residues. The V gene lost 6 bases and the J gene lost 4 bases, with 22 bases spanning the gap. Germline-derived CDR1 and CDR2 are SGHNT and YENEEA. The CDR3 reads CASRSDNRRDSYNSPLHF. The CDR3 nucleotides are TGTGCCAGCAGATCTGACAATCGAAGGGACTCTTATAATTCACCCCTCCACTTT.

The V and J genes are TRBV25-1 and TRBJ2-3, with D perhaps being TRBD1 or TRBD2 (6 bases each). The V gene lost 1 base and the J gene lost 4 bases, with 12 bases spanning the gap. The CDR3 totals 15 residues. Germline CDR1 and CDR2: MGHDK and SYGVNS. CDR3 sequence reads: CASSEFRGEADTQYF. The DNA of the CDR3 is TGTGCCAGCAGTGAATTTAGGGGGGAGGCAGATACGCAGTATTTT.

CDR3 coding DNA: TGTGCCAGCAGCTTTAGTAACCCCCACCTATATGGCTACACCTTC. Encoded protein: CASSFSNPHLYGYTF. The chain combines TRBV5-4 with TRBJ1-2, with unresolved D. The germline gives CDR1 SGHNT, CDR2 YYREEE (reference sequence). Trimming took off 2 bases at V and 5 bases at J, with 16 bases between the two ends. The CDR3 sequence is 15 residues long.

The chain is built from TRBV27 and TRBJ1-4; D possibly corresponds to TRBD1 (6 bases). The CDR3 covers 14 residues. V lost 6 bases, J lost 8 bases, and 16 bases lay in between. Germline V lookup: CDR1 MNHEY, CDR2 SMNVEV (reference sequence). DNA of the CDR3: TGTGCCAGCAGCGCCCCAGGGGCCTGGGAAAAACTGTTTTTT. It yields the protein CASSAPGAWEKLFF.

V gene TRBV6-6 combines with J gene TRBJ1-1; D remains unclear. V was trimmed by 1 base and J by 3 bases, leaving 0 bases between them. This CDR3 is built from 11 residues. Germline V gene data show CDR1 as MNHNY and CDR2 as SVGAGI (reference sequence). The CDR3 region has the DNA TGTGCCAGCAGTTACTACACTGAAGCTTTCTTT. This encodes CASSYYTEAFF.

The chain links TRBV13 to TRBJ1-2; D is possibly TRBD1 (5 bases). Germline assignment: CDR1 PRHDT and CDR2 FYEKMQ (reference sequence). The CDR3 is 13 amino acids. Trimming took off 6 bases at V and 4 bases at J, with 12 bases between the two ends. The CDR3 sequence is CASSDQGTYGYTF. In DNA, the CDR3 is TGTGCCAGCAGTGATCAGGGAACCTATGGCTACACCTTC.

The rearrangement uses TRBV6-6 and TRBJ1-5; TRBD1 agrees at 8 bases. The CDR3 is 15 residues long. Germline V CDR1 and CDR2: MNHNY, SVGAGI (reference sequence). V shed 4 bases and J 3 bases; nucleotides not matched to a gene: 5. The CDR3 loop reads CASSSTGGNNQPQHF. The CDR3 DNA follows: TGTGCCAGCAGTTCAACAGGGGGGAACAATCAGCCCCAGCATTTT.